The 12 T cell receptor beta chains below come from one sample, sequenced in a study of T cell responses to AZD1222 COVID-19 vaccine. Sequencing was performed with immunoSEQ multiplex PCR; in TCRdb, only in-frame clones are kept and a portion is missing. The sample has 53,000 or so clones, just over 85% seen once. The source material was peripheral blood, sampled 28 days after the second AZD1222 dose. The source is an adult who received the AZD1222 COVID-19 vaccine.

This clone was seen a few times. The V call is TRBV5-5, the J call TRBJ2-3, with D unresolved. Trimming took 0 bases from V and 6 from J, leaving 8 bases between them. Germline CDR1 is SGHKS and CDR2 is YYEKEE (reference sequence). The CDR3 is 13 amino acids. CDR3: CASSLGTTDTQYF. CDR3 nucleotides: TGTGCCAGCAGCTTGGGGACCACCGATACGCAGTATTTT.

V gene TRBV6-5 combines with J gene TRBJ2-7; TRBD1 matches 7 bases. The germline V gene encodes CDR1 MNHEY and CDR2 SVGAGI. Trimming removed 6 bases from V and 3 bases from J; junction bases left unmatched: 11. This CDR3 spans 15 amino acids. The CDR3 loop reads CASSSDRDPLYEQYF. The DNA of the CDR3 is TGTGCCAGCAGCTCAGACAGGGACCCTCTCTACGAGCAGTACTTC.

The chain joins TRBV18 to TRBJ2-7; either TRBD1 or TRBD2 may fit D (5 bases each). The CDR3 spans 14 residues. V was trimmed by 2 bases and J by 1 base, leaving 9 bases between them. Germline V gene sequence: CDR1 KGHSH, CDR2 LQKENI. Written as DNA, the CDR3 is TGTGCCAGCTCACCAGGGGGAGATTCCTACGAGCAGTACTTC. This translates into CASSPGGDSYEQYF. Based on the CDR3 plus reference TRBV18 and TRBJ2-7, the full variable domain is NAGVMQNPRHLVRRRGQEARLRCSPMKGHSHVYWYRQLPEEGLKFMVYLQKENIIDESGMPKERFSAEFPKEGPSILRIQQVVRGDSAAYFCASSPGGDSYEQYFGPGTRLTVT.

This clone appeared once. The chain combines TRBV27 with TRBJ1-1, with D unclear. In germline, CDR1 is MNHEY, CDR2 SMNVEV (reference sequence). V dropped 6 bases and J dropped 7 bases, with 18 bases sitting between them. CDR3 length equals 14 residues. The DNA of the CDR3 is TGTGCCAGCAGCAGAACTTGGGATTTGGGTGAAGCTTTCTTT. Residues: CASSRTWDLGEAFF.

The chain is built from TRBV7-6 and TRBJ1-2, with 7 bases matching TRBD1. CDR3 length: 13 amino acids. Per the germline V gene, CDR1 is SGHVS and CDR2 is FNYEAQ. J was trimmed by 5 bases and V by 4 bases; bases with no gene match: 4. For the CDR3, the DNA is TGTGCCAGCAGCTACTCAGGGGGGTATGGCTACACCTTC. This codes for CASSYSGGYGYTF. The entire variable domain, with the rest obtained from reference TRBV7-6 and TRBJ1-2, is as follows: GAGVSQSPRYKVTKRGQDVALRCDPISGHVSLYWYRQALGQGPEFLTYFNYEAQQDKSGLPNDRFSAERPEGSISTLTIQRTEQRDSAMYRCASSYSGGYGYTFGSGTRLTVV.

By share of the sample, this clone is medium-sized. CDR3 protein: CASSLSGGLAPFF. DNA of the CDR3: TGTGCCAGCAGTTTATCGGGGGGGCTAGCGCCGTTCTTC. The chain recombines TRBV27 with TRBJ2-1; TRBD2 is a possible D gene (7 bases). Germline V CDR1 and CDR2: MNHEY, SMNVEV (reference sequence). Trimming took off 0 bases at V and 15 bases at J, with 15 bases between the two ends. The length of the CDR3 is 13 residues.

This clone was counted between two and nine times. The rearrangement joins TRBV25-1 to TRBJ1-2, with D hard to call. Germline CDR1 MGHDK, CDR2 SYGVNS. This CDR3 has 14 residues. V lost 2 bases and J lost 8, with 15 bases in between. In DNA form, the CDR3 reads TGTGCCAGCAGTGAAAGCCCTACCAGAGGAGGCTACACCTTC. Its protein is CASSESPTRGGYTF.

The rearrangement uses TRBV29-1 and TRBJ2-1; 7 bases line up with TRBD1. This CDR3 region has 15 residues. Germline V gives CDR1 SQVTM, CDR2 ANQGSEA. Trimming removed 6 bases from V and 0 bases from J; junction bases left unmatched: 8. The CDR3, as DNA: TGCAGCGTCCTGACAGGGCGAAGCTCCTACAATGAGCAGTTCTTC. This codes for CSVLTGRSSYNEQFF.

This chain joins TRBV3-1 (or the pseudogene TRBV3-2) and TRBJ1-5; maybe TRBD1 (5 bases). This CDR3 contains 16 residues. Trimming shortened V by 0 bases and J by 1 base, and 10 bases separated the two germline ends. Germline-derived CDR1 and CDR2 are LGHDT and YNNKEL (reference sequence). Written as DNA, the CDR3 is TGTGCCAGCAGCCAAGATGGGGGGAAGAGCAATCAGCCCCAGCATTTT. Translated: CASSQDGGKSNQPQHF.

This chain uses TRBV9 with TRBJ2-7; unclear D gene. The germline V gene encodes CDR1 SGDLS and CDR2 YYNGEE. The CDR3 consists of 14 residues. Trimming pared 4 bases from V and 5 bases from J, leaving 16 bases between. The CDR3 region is CASSPREVPHEQYF. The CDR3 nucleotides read TGTGCCAGCAGCCCCAGAGAGGTCCCCCACGAGCAGTACTTC.

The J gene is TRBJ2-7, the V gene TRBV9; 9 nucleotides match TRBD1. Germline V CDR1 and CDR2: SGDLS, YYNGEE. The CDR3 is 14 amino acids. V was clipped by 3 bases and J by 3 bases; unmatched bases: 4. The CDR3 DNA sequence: TGTGCCAGCAGCGGACAGGGGGTAGGCTACGAGCAGTACTTC. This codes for CASSGQGVGYEQYF.

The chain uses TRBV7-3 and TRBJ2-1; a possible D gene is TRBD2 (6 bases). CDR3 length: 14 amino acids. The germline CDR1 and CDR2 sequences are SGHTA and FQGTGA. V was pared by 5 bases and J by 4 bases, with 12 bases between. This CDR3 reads CASSSLADYNEQFF. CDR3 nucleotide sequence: TGTGCCAGCAGCAGCTTAGCGGATTACAATGAGCAGTTCTTC.